The clone carrying this TCR beta chain has just a few counts. The sample is drawn from a study of cytomegalovirus exposure and HLA in healthy donors. The PCR made use of 60 Vbeta and 13 Jbeta primers. The repertoire was sequenced with immunoSEQ multiplex PCR; TCRdb's copy has only in-frame clones and lacks some. Of 80,000 to 100,000 clones in the sample, 63% were seen once. CDR3 length equals 14 residues. V dropped 8 bases and J dropped 3; count of bases not matched to a gene: 8. The germline CDR1 and CDR2 sequences are MNHNS and SASEGT. The donors, nominally healthy at sampling, likely had unrecorded immune exposures.

The clonotype comes from a woman aged 40 to 50 in good health and CMV-seropositive. The rearrangement joins TRBV6-1 to TRBJ2-3; 7 bases agree with TRBD2. Material for sequencing was PBMCs. The CDR3 protein is CASCGGSVTDTQYF. CDR3 sequence (DNA): TGTGCCAGCTGTGGCGGGAGTGTAACAGATACGCAGTATTTT.